Below, 2 T cell receptor beta chains from the same sample are listed, as sequenced in a study of blood T cells in healthy people across ages (dated by TCRdb to the mid-2010s). Library creation used 5' RACE. The reads were generated on an Illumina HiSeq 2500. The second PCR ran for roughly 7 to 12 cycles and used a J-beta primer mix along with a sample-barcoded 5' primer. TCRdb cleaned the public reads at Q25 with fastp, built clones with MiXCR and kept in-frame beta chains. All rows with the same CDR3 protein become a single entry with the most common DNA and genes. For this sample the table gives 1,500,000 or so distinct CDR3 sequences, of which around 55% were detected only once. The top ten clones comprise over 5% of the sample. Sequenced sample: blood. All receptors come from a man between 18 and 35 years old in good health.

The chain joins TRBV27 to TRBJ2-1; TRBD2 matches 8 bases. Germline CDR1 reads MNHEY; CDR2 reads SMNVEV (reference sequence). Trimming cost V 4 bases and J 9 bases; bases outside gene matches: 14. CDR3 size: 16 residues. The chain's CDR3 is CASSSNGREGRFEQFF. In nucleotides, the CDR3 is TGTGCCAGCAGTTCAAACGGCCGGGAGGGCCGCTTTGAGCAGTTCTTC.

A few counts support this clonotype. Since a much larger clone is just one base distant, this may be a read error. The chain is built from TRBV27 and TRBJ1-5; no clear D. The germline V gene encodes CDR1 MNHEY and CDR2 SMNVEV (reference sequence). Deletions cut 6 bases from V and 2 bases from J, with 5 bases between. The CDR3 extends over 12 amino acids. The CDR3 DNA sequence: TGTGCCAGCAGGTCGGGCAATCAGCCCCAGCATTTT. Protein: CASRSGNQPQHF.